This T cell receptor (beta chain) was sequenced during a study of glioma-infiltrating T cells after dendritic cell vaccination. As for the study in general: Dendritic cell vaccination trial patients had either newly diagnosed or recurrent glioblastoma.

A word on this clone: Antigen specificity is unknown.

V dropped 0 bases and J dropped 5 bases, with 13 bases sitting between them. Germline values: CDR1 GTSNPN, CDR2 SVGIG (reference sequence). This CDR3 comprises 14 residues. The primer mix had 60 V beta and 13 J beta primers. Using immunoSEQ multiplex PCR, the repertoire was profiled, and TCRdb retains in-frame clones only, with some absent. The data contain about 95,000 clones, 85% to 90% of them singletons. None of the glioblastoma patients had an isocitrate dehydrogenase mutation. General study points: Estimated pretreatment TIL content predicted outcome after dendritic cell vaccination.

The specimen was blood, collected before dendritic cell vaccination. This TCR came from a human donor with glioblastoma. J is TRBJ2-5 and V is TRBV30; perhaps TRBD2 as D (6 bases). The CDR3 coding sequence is TGTGCCTGGAGTGTGGGGGGACCCAGTGAGACCCAGTACTTC. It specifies CAWSVGGPSETQYF.